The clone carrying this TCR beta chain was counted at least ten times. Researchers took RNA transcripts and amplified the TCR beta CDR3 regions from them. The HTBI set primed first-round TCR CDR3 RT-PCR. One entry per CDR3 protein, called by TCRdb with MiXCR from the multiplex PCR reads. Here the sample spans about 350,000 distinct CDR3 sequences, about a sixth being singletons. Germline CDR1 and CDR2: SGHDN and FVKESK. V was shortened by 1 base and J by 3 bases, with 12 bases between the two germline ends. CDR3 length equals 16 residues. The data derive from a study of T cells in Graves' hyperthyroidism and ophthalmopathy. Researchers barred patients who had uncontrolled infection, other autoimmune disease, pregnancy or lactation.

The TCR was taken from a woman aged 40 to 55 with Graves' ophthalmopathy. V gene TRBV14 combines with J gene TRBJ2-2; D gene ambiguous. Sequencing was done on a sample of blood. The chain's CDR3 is CASSQGLGTYTGELFF. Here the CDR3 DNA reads TGTGCCAGCAGCCAAGGACTGGGTACCTACACCGGGGAGCTGTTTTTT. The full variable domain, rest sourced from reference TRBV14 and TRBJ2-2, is EAGVTQFPSHSVIEKGQTVTLRCDPISGHDNLYWYRRVMGKEIKFLLHFVKESKQDESGMPNNRFLAERTGGTYSTLKVQPAELEDSGVYFCASSQGLGTYTGELFFGEGSRLTVL.